The 4 T cell receptor beta chains below all came from one sample that was sequenced in a study of T cells in AML relapse after transplant (dated 2019 in TCRdb). Library preparation employed PCR. Sequencer: Illumina MiSeq. Instead of multiplex PCR, a modified RACE PCR protocol was used to amplify TCR alpha and beta chains from RNA. TCRdb trimmed public reads at Q25 via fastp, called clones via MiXCR and kept in-frame beta chains. Rows with a matching CDR3 protein are joined into one entry that keeps the most common DNA and genes. The sample profile shows over a thousand distinct CDR3 sequences; 6.6% of them were found once. The ten largest clones add up to 40% to 55% of the sample. This specimen was bone marrow, either the whole sample or a sorted T cell fraction (not recorded which), taken in complete remission. The source is a human donor who had a stem cell transplant for acute myeloid leukemia. Some T cells may originate with the graft donor following a transplant.

This clonotype was seen ten or more times. The genes are TRBV3-1 and TRBJ2-3; the D call may be TRBD1 or TRBD2 (5 bases each). This CDR3 has 14 amino acids. V was pared by 1 base and J by 7 bases, with 12 bases between. Germline V CDR1 and CDR2: LGHDT, YNNKEL (reference sequence). The DNA of the CDR3 is TGTGCCAGCAGCCAAGGTGGGGGTACGAATACGCAGTATTTT. This translates into CASSQGGGTNTQYF.

By share, this clonotype counts as medium-sized. The chain joins TRBV6-5 to TRBJ2-7, with 12 bases that match TRBD2. This CDR3 has 13 amino acids. In germline, CDR1 is MNHEY, CDR2 SVGAGI. The trim removed 10 bases at V and 7 bases at J, leaving 8 bases unmatched. CDR3 amino acids: CATTPGTSGEQYF. CDR3 nucleotide sequence: TGTGCCACTACACCCGGGACTAGCGGGGAGCAGTACTTC.

This clonotype qualifies as medium-sized. This sequence joins TRBV20-1 and TRBJ1-2; 9 bases match TRBD1. The CDR3 is 15 amino acids. Germline V CDR1 and CDR2: DFQATT, SNEGSKA (reference sequence). After removal of 3 bases from V and 5 bases from J, the junction contained 10 bases not matched to a gene. CDR3: CSASLSQGAGYGYTF. The CDR3 coding sequence is TGCAGTGCTAGCCTGTCACAGGGGGCTGGTTATGGCTACACCTTC.

By frequency in the sample, this clonotype is medium-sized (0.01 to 0.1%). This chain links TRBV15 with TRBJ2-7; D unclear. CDR3 size: 13 residues. V was shortened by 0 bases and J by 4 bases, with 7 bases between the two germline ends. The germline V gene encodes CDR1 LNHNV and CDR2 YYDKDF (reference sequence). Here the CDR3 reads CATSRDAQYEQYF. Written as DNA, the CDR3 is TGTGCCACCAGCAGAGATGCCCAATACGAGCAGTACTTC.